This T cell receptor beta chain was recovered during a study of T-cell reconstitution after alpha-beta-depleted transplantation in children. This sample's TCRbeta library carried unique molecular identifier barcodes. TCRdb re-derived calls from the PCR reads in MiXCR, one entry per CDR3 protein. The table records about 440,000 distinct CDR3 sequences, about 45% of them present only once. CDR3 length: 14 residues. V was pared by 3 bases and J by 1 base, with 1 base of the junction left unmatched. Germline CDR1 and CDR2: LNHDA and SQIVND (reference sequence). Study outcomes and limitations: Reportedly, roughly two months post-transplant, alpha-beta T cells arose from several hundred expanded graft clones. The study traced high day-60 TCRbeta diversity in some patients to surviving recipient T cells and thymic progenitors. T-cell numbers and diversity one year post-transplant derived largely from freshly generated T cells.

There are many counts of this clonotype. What it recognizes is unknown. The starting material was PBMCs, obtained before TCRalphabeta/CD19-depleted stem cell transplant. V and J are TRBV19 and TRBJ1-1; 8 nucleotides agree with TRBD1. This TCR was sampled from a girl aged 2 to 10 with aplastic anemia, due to receive a stem cell transplant. The CDR3, as DNA: TGTGCCAGTAGTATCGGGACAGGGAACACTGAAGCTTTCTTT. This translates into CASSIGTGNTEAFF.